This T cell receptor (beta chain) was retrieved from a study of cytomegalovirus exposure and HLA in healthy donors. The PCR employed 60 Vbeta primers together with 13 Jbeta primers. TCRdb's copy holds only in-frame clones and misses some; the assay was immunoSEQ multiplex PCR. This table lists 55,000 or so clones. As concerns this clone: Its antigen is unknown.

The CDR3 is 16 residues long. CDR1 LNHDA and CDR2 SQIVND come from the germline V gene (reference sequence). Trimming took off 4 bases at V and 0 bases at J, with 14 bases between the two ends. General study results and limits: Later on, an analysis tied 18,000 or so TCR beta sequences to HLA alleles at 0.05 false discovery rate. Being productive about 90% or about 30% of the time was typical of most TCR beta V segments in an earlier analysis.

The sequencing sample was made of PBMCs. The chain is built from TRBV19 and TRBJ2-3; D possibly corresponds to TRBD1 (5 bases). The source of this sequence is a woman in her twenties or thirties in good health and CMV-seropositive. The CDR3 spells CASSKGAETSTDTQYF. The CDR3 DNA reads as TGTGCCAGTAGTAAAGGGGCCGAAACTAGCACAGATACGCAGTATTTT.